This T cell receptor (beta chain) was sequenced in a study of blood T cell repertoires in COVID-19. Study overall: Donors in the United States, Italy and Spain gave samples during acute or convalescent COVID-19. The analysed material was cDNA or gDNA that came from T cells, B-cell-depleted T cells, or PBMCs.

The J segment lost 2 bases and the V segment lost 5 bases, leaving 4 bases of the junction unmatched. Germline V CDR1 and CDR2: LNHDA, SQIVND (reference sequence). The CDR3 sequence is 15 residues long. As handled by the study authors: Researchers report that nucleated cell counts were estimated from reference gene primer amplification. Libraries were prepared by immunoSEQ multiplex PCR; TCRdb keeps only in-frame clonotypes and omits some of them. V and J calls and clone size are those listed in that table; D and trimming were worked out from the DNA. The data show about 60,000 clones, about 77% seen once.

The sample was peripheral blood. The sequence derives from a human donor in a cohort sampled during active COVID-19. V and J are TRBV19 and TRBJ2-3, with TRBD2 matching over 10 bases. The CDR3 sequence: CASSLSGGNTDTQYF. The CDR3 DNA reads as TGTGCCAGTAGTCTTAGCGGGGGGAACACAGATACGCAGTATTTT.